In its sample, the clone carrying this T cell receptor beta chain was seen once. Its antigen is not identified. This entry is derived from a study of cytomegalovirus exposure and HLA in healthy donors. The overall study: HLA-typed donors were the source of 80 million to 90 million unique TCRs, which an early data release held.

The PCR used 60 Vbeta and 13 Jbeta primers. Some clones are missing from TCRdb's copy, which holds only in-frame ones; the method was immunoSEQ multiplex PCR. The sample carries 200,000 or so clones, over 65% recorded once. General study findings and limits: With DRB1 most and HLA-C fewest, TCR association rates differed between HLA loci in a later analysis.

This CDR3 has 15 amino acids. The V and J ends lost 1 base and 7 bases, in that order; junction bases with no gene match: 2. The V gene's germline CDR1 is SGHAT and CDR2 FQNNGV. This receptor was identified in a man between 18 and 29 years old in good health and CMV-seronegative. The chain carries TRBV11-2 and TRBJ1-6, with 9 bases identical to TRBD1. The sequencing input was PBMCs. The CDR3 spells CASSLGGQGNSPLHF. DNA for the CDR3: TGTGCCAGCAGCTTAGGGGGACAGGGAAATTCACCCCTCCACTTT.